This passage covers 7 T cell receptor beta chains from one sample sequenced in a study of cytomegalovirus exposure and HLA in healthy donors (dated by TCRdb to 2016 to 2017). Library method: the immunoSEQ multiplex PCR assay. The multiplex PCR relied on a mix of 60 forward primers for TCR Vbeta segments and 13 reverse primers for TCR Jbeta segments. TCRdb obtained this table from immuneACCESS and retained in-frame rearrangements with V and J assigned. These tables miss some clones; where compared with another copy, unresolved V genes account for less than half of the shortfall, and the remainder is unexplained. The sample yields some 120,000 clones; 65% to 75% were counted once. Together, the top ten hold approximately 5.4% of the sample. The sequenced material came from PBMCs. These receptors all come from a woman aged 50 to 65 in good health and CMV-seropositive.

This chain connects TRBV10-2 to TRBJ2-3; tentatively, D is TRBD1 (5 bases). V lost 5 bases to trimming and J lost 6 bases, with 9 bases between them. The CDR3 is made up of 12 amino acids. Germline V lookup: CDR1 WSHSY, CDR2 SAAADI. The CDR3 spells CASSLKGDTQYF. The CDR3, as DNA: TGCGCCAGCAGTCTGAAGGGGGATACGCAGTATTTT.

J is TRBJ1-1 and V is TRBV5-1; D possibly corresponds to TRBD1 (5 bases). The CDR3 has 14 amino acids. Trimming removed 6 bases from V and 2 bases from J, with 14 bases in between. CDR1 is SGHRS and CDR2 is YFSETQ in the germline V gene. CDR3 protein: CASTRDGGNTEAFF. The CDR3 DNA reads TGCGCCAGCACCCGGGACGGGGGAAACACTGAAGCTTTCTTT.

This clone was recorded only once. The V gene is TRBV13, the J gene TRBJ2-1, with D unclear. Germline assignment: CDR1 PRHDT and CDR2 FYEKMQ (reference sequence). V was clipped by 3 bases and J by 5 bases, with 8 bases between them. The CDR3 spans 13 residues. The CDR3 protein is CASSFGFDNEQFF. CDR3 DNA sequence: TGTGCCAGCAGCTTCGGGTTTGACAATGAGCAGTTCTTC.

This clone has just a few counts. The rearrangement uses TRBV6-5 and TRBJ1-4; TRBD1 might be the D (5 bases). The V end was cut by 5 bases, the J end by 8 bases, with 18 bases between. The V gene's germline CDR1 is MNHEY and CDR2 SVGAGI. The CDR3 consists of 15 residues. CDR3 amino acids: CASSVSGHRGEKLFF. DNA of the CDR3: TGTGCCAGCAGTGTAAGCGGACATCGGGGGGAAAAACTGTTTTTT.

To note about this clone: The junction departs from the called germline gene at one end, perhaps through a read error. The chain employs TRBV7-7 and TRBJ2-2, with D maybe TRBD1 (5 bases). Germline assignment: CDR1 SSHAT and CDR2 FNYEAQ (reference sequence). The CDR3 has 14 amino acids. The DNA of the CDR3 is TGTGCTAGCAGCCGACAGCGTAGTACCGGGGAGCTGTTTTTT. This codes for CASSRQRSTGELFF.

CDR3 sequence (DNA): TGTGCCAGCGGACAGGTTGGCCAAGAGACCCAGTACTTC. It is translated as CASGQVGQETQYF. This chain joins TRBV4-2 and TRBJ2-5, with 7 bases matching TRBD1. V trimming: 8 bases; J trimming: 1 base; junction bases outside the gene matches: 4. From germline, CDR1 is LGHNA and CDR2 YNFKEQ. This CDR3 spans 13 amino acids.

The sample holds a few counts of this clone. Other DNA sequences in the sample encode the same CDR3. This rearrangement joins TRBV18 to TRBJ1-2; the D gene is possibly TRBD1 (5 bases). Germline assignment: CDR1 KGHSH and CDR2 LQKENI. V lost 3 bases and J lost 2, with 7 bases in between. There are 13 residues in the CDR3. The CDR3 nucleotides read TGTGCCAGCTCACCTGACAGCAACTATGGCTACACCTTC. It encodes CASSPDSNYGYTF. The whole variable domain, filled in from reference TRBV18 and TRBJ1-2, reads NAGVMQNPRHLVRRRGQEARLRCSPMKGHSHVYWYRQLPEEGLKFMVYLQKENIIDESGMPKERFSAEFPKEGPSILRIQQVVRGDSAAYFCASSPDSNYGYTFGSGTRLTVV.